This section outlines one T cell receptor beta chain sequence together with its context. In germline, CDR1 is MGHRA, CDR2 YSYEKL. The CDR3 consists of 15 residues. V shed 4 bases and J 0 bases; nucleotides not matched to a gene: 1. The data were taken from a study of blood T cell repertoires in COVID-19. Study summary: Donors in the United States, Italy and Spain gave samples during acute or convalescent COVID-19. Sample material is recorded as cDNA or gDNA derived from T cells, B-cell-depleted T cells, or PBMCs.

Per the original methods: The assay estimated nucleated cells by amplifying reference gene primers. Using immunoSEQ multiplex PCR, the repertoire was profiled, and TCRdb retains in-frame clones only, with some absent. That table furnishes V, J and clone size, whereas the DNA furnished D and trimming. The data contain some 200,000 clones, around 84% of them singletons. The sequencing sample was made of peripheral blood. This receptor was taken from a man older than 75 with acute or convalescent COVID-19. The rearrangement links TRBV4-1 to TRBJ1-4; 8 bases map to TRBD1. The CDR3 nucleotides are TGCGCCAGCAGCCGGGGACAGGCAACTAATGAAAAACTGTTTTTT. Translated: CASSRGQATNEKLFF.